The following is a TCR beta chain sequence with its context. The antigen is undetermined. The germline CDR1 and CDR2 sequences are MDHEN and SYDVKM. This CDR3 contains 14 residues. After removal of 5 bases from V and 5 bases from J, the junction contained 4 bases not matched to a gene. This entry belongs to a study of PD-L1 blockade in urothelial cancer. Study at large: Twenty-five out of 29 patients were men whose urothelial cancer was bladder-origin. From 0 to 3 prior chemotherapy regimens had been given to the patients. Regarding the study as a whole: At 3 weeks on treatment, tumor-associated clones expanded more with durable benefit.

PCRs each included synthetic TCR analog templates spiked in. Assay used: immunoSEQ multiplex PCR; TCRdb lists only in-frame clones, some missing. In the table there are 100,000 or so clones, roughly 84% of which are singletons. The clonotype was recovered from a man aged 45-65 years with urothelial cancer. The chain is built from TRBV28 and TRBJ2-2; the match to TRBD2 covers 8 bases. The sample here was PBMCs, taken around atezolizumab (anti-PD-L1) treatment. CDR3 region: CASSGLAWTGELFF. The CDR3 DNA reads as TGTGCCAGCAGTGGACTAGCTTGGACCGGGGAGCTGTTTTTT. Drawing the rest from reference TRBV28 and TRBJ2-2, the complete variable domain is DVKVTQSSRYLVKRTGEKVFLECVQDMDHENMFWYRQDPGLGLRLIYFSYDVKMKEKGDIPEGYSVSREKKERFSLILESASTNQTSMYLCASSGLAWTGELFFGEGSRLTVL.